Listed here are 21 T cell receptor beta chains from one sample, sequenced in a study of long-term antiretroviral therapy in people with HIV. It was version v3.0 of the immunoSEQ assay that was run at survey level. Profiled with immunoSEQ multiplex PCR; TCRdb holds only in-frame clones, not every one. The sample carries some 28,000 clones, approximately 90% recorded once. The starting material was unsorted PBMCs, obtained 5 to 5.5 years after starting antiretroviral therapy. The receptor set was obtained from a woman aged 40 to 49 with HIV.

This chain joins TRBV7-9 and TRBJ2-2, with 9 bases identical to TRBD1. This CDR3 comprises 16 residues. V lost 5 bases and J lost 5; bases outside the gene matches: 9. Germline V gives CDR1 SEHNR, CDR2 FQNEAQ (reference sequence). CDR3 DNA sequence: TGTGCCAGCAGCCCCCGGGACAGGGTTGAGACCGGGGAGCTGTTTTTT. Translating it yields CASSPRDRVETGELFF. Variable domain in full (rest from reference TRBV7-9 and TRBJ2-2): DTGVSQNPRHKITKRGQNVTFRCDPISEHNRLYWYRQTLGQGPEFLTYFQNEAQLEKSRLLSDRFSAERPKGSFSTLEIQRTEQGDSAMYLCASSPRDRVETGELFFGEGSRLTVL.

The V call is TRBV2, the J call TRBJ1-6; unclear D gene. The CDR3 covers 13 residues. With 3 bases removed from V and 3 bases from J, the gap between germline ends came to 3 bases. The germline V gene encodes CDR1 SNHLY and CDR2 FYNNEI. The CDR3: CASSEDYNSPLHF. The CDR3 nucleotides read TGTGCCAGCAGTGAGGACTATAATTCACCCCTCCACTTT.

V is TRBV2 and J is TRBJ1-3; no clear D gene. This CDR3 spans 17 amino acids. V lost 3 bases and J 0 bases, leaving 15 bases between the germline ends. Germline CDR1 SNHLY, CDR2 FYNNEI. The CDR3, as DNA: TGTGCCAGCAGTGAGGTATTCCGGCCGCTCTCTGGAAACACCATATATTTT. It specifies CASSEVFRPLSGNTIYF.

This chain joins TRBV9 and TRBJ2-7, with TRBD2 identical over 12 bases. From germline, CDR1 is SGDLS and CDR2 YYNGEE. This CDR3 is built from 14 residues. V lost 5 bases, J lost 3 bases, and 3 bases stayed unmatched. The CDR3 loop is CASSQTSGSYEQYF. CDR3 nucleotides: TGTGCCAGCAGTCAGACTAGCGGGAGCTACGAGCAGTACTTC.

Notes on this clone: A read error may account for a junction end that differs from germline. This rearrangement joins TRBV10-3 to TRBJ2-5; 10 bases match TRBD1. The CDR3 length is 12 residues. Germline CDR1 and CDR2: ENHRY and SYGVKD. This CDR3 reads CAISESGTGVDF. The CDR3 DNA is TGTGCCATCAGTGAGTCAGGGACAGGGGTGGACTTC.

J is TRBJ1-5 and V is TRBV5-8; the D is unclear. The ends were cut back, 0 bases at V and 6 bases at J, with 13 bases in the middle. This CDR3 is built from 15 residues. From germline, CDR1 is SGHTS and CDR2 YDEGEE. DNA of the CDR3: TGTGCCAGCAGCTTGGGTTCGGGTATCGCTCAGCCCCAGCATTTT. Protein sequence: CASSLGSGIAQPQHF.

The sample holds one count of this clone. The chain uses TRBV2 and TRBJ1-1; tentatively, D is TRBD1 (6 bases). CDR1 and CDR2 (germline): SNHLY, FYNNEI. Trimming took off 2 bases at V and 7 bases at J, with 17 bases between the two ends. The CDR3 consists of 15 residues. The CDR3: CASSEIGGGGGEAFF. In DNA form, the CDR3 reads TGTGCCAGCAGTGAAATAGGGGGAGGAGGGGGTGAAGCTTTCTTT.

V usage is TRBV7-2 and J usage is TRBJ2-7; D is perhaps TRBD1 or TRBD2 (5 bases each). V lost 2 bases and J lost 5, with 7 bases in between. The length of the CDR3 is 12 residues. CDR1 SGHTA and CDR2 FQGNSA come from the germline V gene. CDR3 nucleotides: TGTGCCAGCAGCTTATGGGACCACGAGCAGTACTTC. The encoded protein is CASSLWDHEQYF. The complete variable domain, with remaining parts taken from reference TRBV7-2 and TRBJ2-7, reads GAGVSQSPSNKVTEKGKDVELRCDPISGHTALYWYRQSLGQGLEFLIYFQGNSAPDKSGLPSDRFSAERTGGSVSTLTIQRTQQEDSAVYLCASSLWDHEQYFGPGTRLTVT.

The table lists this clone with a count of one. This sequence joins TRBV2 and TRBJ2-3; D gene unclear. The CDR3 totals 13 residues. CDR1 and CDR2 from the germline V gene are SNHLY and FYNNEI. The V end lost 1 base, the J end lost 4 bases, and 6 bases lay between the germline ends. For the CDR3, the DNA is TGTGCCAGCAGTGAAGATGTTGCAGATACGCAGTATTTT. Translating it yields CASSEDVADTQYF. Looking up the rest from reference TRBV2 and TRBJ2-3 gives the full variable domain: EPEVTQTPSHQVTQMGQEVILRCVPISNHLYFYWYRQILGQKVEFLVSFYNNEISEKSEIFDDQFSVERPDGSNFTLKIRSTKLEDSAMYFCASSEDVADTQYFGPGTRLTVL.

The V gene is TRBV7-2, the J gene TRBJ1-5; maybe TRBD1 (5 bases). The CDR3 totals 11 residues. Trimming took 4 bases from V and 13 from J, leaving 11 bases between them. CDR1 and CDR2 (germline): SGHTA, FQGNSA. CDR3 DNA sequence: TGTGCCAGCAGCTCCGACAGCATACAGCATTTT. As protein: CASSSDSIQHF.

The chain couples TRBV4-1 to TRBJ2-3; 7 nucleotides line up with TRBD1. The CDR3 covers 16 residues. CDR1 and CDR2 (germline): MGHRA, YSYEKL. The V and J ends lost 4 bases and 2 bases, in that order; junction bases with no gene match: 9. The CDR3 nucleotides are TGCGCCAGCAGCCCCCTGGGACAGCCCAACACAGATACGCAGTATTTT. Translation gives CASSPLGQPNTDTQYF.

The gene calls are TRBV5-8 and TRBJ2-7; D remains ambiguous. This CDR3 region has 14 residues. Germline CDR1 SGHTS, CDR2 YDEGEE. V lost 1 base and J lost 1, with 9 bases in between. CDR3 DNA sequence: TGTGCCAGCAGCTTGACAGATCTGTCCTACGAGCAGTACTTC. Its translation is CASSLTDLSYEQYF.

The chain links TRBV5-4 to TRBJ2-3; TRBD2 agrees at 10 bases. This CDR3 contains 16 residues. After removal of 0 bases from V and 3 bases from J, the junction contained 4 bases not matched to a gene. Germline CDR1 SGHNT, CDR2 YYREEE (reference sequence). CDR3 DNA: TGTGCCAGCAGCTTGGGGCTAGCGGGAGTTACAGATACGCAGTATTTT. It encodes CASSLGLAGVTDTQYF.

This clone came up once. The chain couples TRBV7-2 to TRBJ2-3; 13 bases are shared with TRBD2. Losses at the gene ends were 4 bases for V and 4 bases for J; bases not matched to a gene: 14. The CDR3 loop spans 19 amino acids. The V gene's germline CDR1 is SGHTA and CDR2 FQGNSA. In nucleotides, the CDR3 is TGTGCCAGCAGCTCTGGACTAGCGGGGGACACGTGGTGGGCAGATACGCAGTATTTT. Translating gives CASSSGLAGDTWWADTQYF.

Concerning this clone: Germline is not matched at one junction end, which may reflect a read error. The chain is built from TRBV7-2 and TRBJ2-7; tentatively, D is TRBD2 (5 bases). This CDR3 comprises 12 residues. From germline, CDR1 is SGHTA and CDR2 FQGNSA. CDR3 sequence: CASSLARLAPNF. The CDR3 DNA reads TGTGCCAGCAGCTTAGCGCGGCTAGCACCCAACTTC.

This chain connects TRBV2 to TRBJ2-1; the D gene is possibly TRBD2 (6 bases). In germline, CDR1 is SNHLY, CDR2 FYNNEI. The CDR3 consists of 13 residues. The V gene lost 3 bases and the J gene lost 7 bases, with 10 bases spanning the gap. The CDR3 is CASSEGLANEQFF. As DNA, the CDR3 is TGTGCCAGCAGTGAGGGGCTAGCGAATGAGCAGTTCTTC.

CDR3 bases: TGTGCCAGCACCTTGACAGGGGTTTCCTACGAGCAGTACTTC. Translated: CASTLTGVSYEQYF. This chain links TRBV7-9 with TRBJ2-7, with 8 bases that match TRBD1. Per germline, CDR1 SEHNR and CDR2 FQNEAQ (reference sequence). Trimming at V came to 7 bases and at J to 1 base, leaving 6 bases not matched to a gene. The CDR3 has 14 residues.

The chain combines TRBV2 with TRBJ2-3; D unresolved. This CDR3 region has 12 residues. V lost 6 bases and J lost 4, with 8 bases in between. Germline CDR1 and CDR2: SNHLY and FYNNEI. The CDR3 reads CASSPWADTQYF. For the CDR3, the DNA is TGTGCCAGCAGCCCCTGGGCAGATACGCAGTATTTT.

This clone appeared once. V and J are TRBV2 and TRBJ2-1; TRBD2 agrees at 13 bases. The CDR3 sequence is 18 residues long. From germline, CDR1 is SNHLY and CDR2 FYNNEI. V lost 6 bases, J lost 4 bases, and 12 bases stayed unmatched. The CDR3 DNA reads TGTGCCAGCAGCACACTAGCGGGAGGGCCCTCTAAATACAATGAGCAGTTCTTC. This codes for CASSTLAGGPSKYNEQFF.

V and J are TRBV9 and TRBJ1-1; D call uncertain. The ends were cut back, 0 bases at V and 1 base at J, with 7 bases in the middle. In germline, CDR1 is SGDLS, CDR2 YYNGEE. The CDR3 loop spans 14 amino acids. CDR3 coding DNA: TGTGCCAGCAGCGTAGGGGTGACGAACACTGAAGCTTTCTTT. Its protein product is CASSVGVTNTEAFF.

The CDR3 coding sequence is TGTGCCAGTAGTAATGGAGGGGCTTCTGGGGCCAACGTCCTGACTTTC. It specifies CASSNGGASGANVLTF. The J gene is TRBJ2-6, the V gene TRBV19, with a weak D call TRBD2 (6 bases). Trimming stripped 4 bases from V and 1 base from J, with 11 bases between. In germline, CDR1 is LNHDA, CDR2 SQIVND (reference sequence). The CDR3 sequence is 16 residues long. Filled out from reference TRBV19 and TRBJ2-6, the complete variable domain reads DGGITQSPKYLFRKEGQNVTLSCEQNLNHDAMYWYRQDPGQGLRLIYYSQIVNDFQKGDIAEGYSVSREKKESFPLTVTSAQKNPTAFYLCASSNGGASGANVLTFGAGSRLTVL.